Here is one T cell receptor beta chain with its context. Study processing details: Reference gene primers were amplified, and this amplification served to estimate nucleated cell counts. Using immunoSEQ multiplex PCR, the repertoire was profiled, and TCRdb retains in-frame clones only, with some absent. That table gives V, J and clone size, and the DNA gave D and trimming. The sample includes 390,000 or so clones, just over 85% of them seen just once. This sample was taken from a study of blood T cell repertoires in COVID-19. Study-level information: Material from acute and convalescent COVID-19 was sourced from the United States, Italy and Spain. Sample material is recorded as cDNA or gDNA derived from T cells, B-cell-depleted T cells, or PBMCs.

Germline V CDR1 and CDR2: SEHNR, FQNEAQ (reference sequence). Trimming removed 1 base from V and 6 bases from J; junction bases left unmatched: 5. The CDR3 covers 15 residues. Sequencing used peripheral blood. This receptor was obtained from a woman aged 25 to 39 with active or convalescent COVID-19. The J gene is TRBJ2-1, the V gene TRBV7-9, with 8 bases matching TRBD1. The CDR3 DNA reads as TGTGCCAGCAGCTTAGACGTAACAGGGGGCAATGAGCAGTTCTTC. Translating gives CASSLDVTGGNEQFF.